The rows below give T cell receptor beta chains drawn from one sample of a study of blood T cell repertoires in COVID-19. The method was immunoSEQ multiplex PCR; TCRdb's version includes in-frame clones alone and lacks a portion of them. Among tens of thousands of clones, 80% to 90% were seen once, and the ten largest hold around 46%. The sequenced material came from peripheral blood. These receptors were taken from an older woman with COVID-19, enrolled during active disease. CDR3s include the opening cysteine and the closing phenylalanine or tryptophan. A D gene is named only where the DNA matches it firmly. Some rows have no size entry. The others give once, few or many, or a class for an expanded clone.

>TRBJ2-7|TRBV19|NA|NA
TGTGCCAGTAGTCCCCCCGGGAGATCAACCAGGCAGTACTTC
CASSPPGRSTRQYF
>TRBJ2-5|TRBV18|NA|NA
TGTGCCAGCTCAACTAGAGAGACCCAGTACTTC
CASSTRETQYF
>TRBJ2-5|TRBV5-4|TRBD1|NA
TGTGCCAGCAAAGCAGACAGGGGCCAAGAGACCCAGTACTTC
CASKADRGQETQYF
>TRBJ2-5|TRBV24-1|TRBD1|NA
TGTGCCACCAGTGGGACAGGGGGCCCAACGGAGACCCAGTACTTC
CATSGTGGPTETQYF
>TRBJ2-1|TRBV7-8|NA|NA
TGTGCCAGCAGCCTCTCGACAGTCAATGAGCAGTTCTTC
CASSLSTVNEQFF
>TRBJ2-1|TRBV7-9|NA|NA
TGTGCCAGCAGCTTGTTGATAAGGGGGAATGAGCAGTTCTTC
CASSLLIRGNEQFF
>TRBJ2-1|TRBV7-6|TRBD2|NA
TGTGCCAGCAGCTTAGCGGGGGCGGGGGGCCACAATGAGCAGTTCTTC
CASSLAGAGGHNEQFF
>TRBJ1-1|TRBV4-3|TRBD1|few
TGCGCCAGCAGCCCGCATGCATCACAGGGGGACACTGAAGCTTTCTTT
CASSPHASQGDTEAFF
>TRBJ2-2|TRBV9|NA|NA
TGTGCCAGCAGCGTAGAAACAGCGAACACCGGGGAGCTGTTTTTT
CASSVETANTGELFF
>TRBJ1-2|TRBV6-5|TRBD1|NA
TGTGCCAGCAGACGACAGGGGCTCGGAAGCTACACCTTC
CASRRQGLGSYTF
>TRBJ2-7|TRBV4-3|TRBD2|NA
TGCGCCAGCAGCCGAAAAGCGGGAGGGCCGGGTGAGCAGTACTTC
CASSRKAGGPGEQYF
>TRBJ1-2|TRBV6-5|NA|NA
TGTGCCAGCAGTCACAGGGACGGCTACACCTTC
CASSHRDGYTF
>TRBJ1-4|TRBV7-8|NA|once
TGTGCCAGCAGCTTAGGCGGGGTTAATGAAAAACTGTTTTTT
CASSLGGVNEKLFF
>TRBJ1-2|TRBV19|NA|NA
TGTGCCAGTAGTCCTGACAGCTATGGCTACACCTTC
CASSPDSYGYTF
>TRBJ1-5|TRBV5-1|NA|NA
TGCGCCAGCAGCTTGGCAGGGGATCAGCCCCAGCATTTT
CASSLAGDQPQHF
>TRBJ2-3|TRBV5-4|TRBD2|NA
TGTGCCAGCAGGCCGTTGTCTAGCGGAACAGATACGCAGTATTTT
CASRPLSSGTDTQYF
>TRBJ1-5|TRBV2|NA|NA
TGTGCCAGCAGTGAATTGGGGGCCGGCAATCAGCCCCAGCATTTT
CASSELGAGNQPQHF
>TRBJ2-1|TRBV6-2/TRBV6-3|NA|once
TGTGCCAGCAGTTACTCTAGGGGAATGGAACACAGGGCGGATGAGCAGTTCTTC
CASSYSRGMEHRADEQFF
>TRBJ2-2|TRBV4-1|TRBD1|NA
TGCGCCAGCAGCCGACAGGGGCTCGTTCCCATTATGAACACCGGGGAGCTGTTTTTT
CASSRQGLVPIMNTGELFF
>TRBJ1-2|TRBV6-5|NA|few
TGTGCCAGCAGTCCACGGGAGGAGGGCGGCTACACCTTC
CASSPREEGGYTF
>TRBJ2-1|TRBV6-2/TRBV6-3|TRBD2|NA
TGTGCCAGCAGTTACGCTGCGGGACTAGCTTTCTATGAGCAGTTCTTC
CASSYAAGLAFYEQFF
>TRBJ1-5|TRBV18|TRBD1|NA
TGTGCCAGCTCACCCCAGGACAGGGCGGCGGGACAGCCCCAGCATTTT
CASSPQDRAAGQPQHF
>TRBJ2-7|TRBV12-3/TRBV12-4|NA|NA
TGTGCCAGCAGTATGGGACAAGGCTACGAGCAGTACTTC
CASSMGQGYEQYF
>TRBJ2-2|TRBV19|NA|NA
TGTGCCAGTAGTATCGGGGTCACCGGGGAGCTGTTTTTT
CASSIGVTGELFF
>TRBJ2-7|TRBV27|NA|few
TGTGCCAGCAGTCCCCGGGTTGGGGCGGAGATCTACGAGCAGTACTTC
CASSPRVGAEIYEQYF
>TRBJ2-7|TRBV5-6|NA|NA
TGTGCCAGCAGCTTGGGCGACTACGAGCAGTACTTC
CASSLGDYEQYF
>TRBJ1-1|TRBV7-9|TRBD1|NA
TGTGCCAGCAGAGGGACAGGGTACGGGGCGAACACTGAAGCTTTCTTT
CASRGTGYGANTEAFF
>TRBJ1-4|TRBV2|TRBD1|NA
TGTGCCAGCAGCGGGACAGTAGCCCATAATGAAAAACTGTTTTTT
CASSGTVAHNEKLFF
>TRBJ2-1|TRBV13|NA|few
TGTGCCAGCAGCGGGCCCCAAGATTACAATGAGCAGTTCTTC
CASSGPQDYNEQFF
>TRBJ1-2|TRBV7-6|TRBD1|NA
TGTGCCAGCAGCTTGGGAAGTTACAGGGGCAAGGACTATGGCTACACCTTC
CASSLGSYRGKDYGYTF
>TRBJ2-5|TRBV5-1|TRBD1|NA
TGCGCCAGCAGCTTGGGAGGGGGCGGGCGAGAGACCCAGTACTTC
CASSLGGGGRETQYF
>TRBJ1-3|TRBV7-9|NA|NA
TGTGCCAGCAGCTTAAATCAGGGGCTCTCTGGAAACACCATATATTTT
CASSLNQGLSGNTIYF
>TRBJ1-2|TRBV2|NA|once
TGTGCCAGCTTGCCCGGGACACCCATCGGCTACACCTTC
CASLPGTPIGYTF
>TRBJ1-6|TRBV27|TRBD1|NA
TGTGCCAGCAGTTACAAGTCGACAGGGGGTAAACCTAATTCACCCCTCCACTTT
CASSYKSTGGKPNSPLHF
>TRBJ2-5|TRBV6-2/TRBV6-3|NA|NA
TGTGCCAGCAGCCGGGTCCTAGGGGGGGCCGAAGAGACCCAGTACTTC
CASSRVLGGAEETQYF